This T cell receptor (beta chain) was obtained from a study of T cell responses to AZD1222 COVID-19 vaccine. Study-wide points: The peak T cell response came first, and repertoires were sampled only after it. Most donors were white British and more were female, and clonal diversity was possibly underestimated.

A remark on this clone: Antigen: not known.

Sequencing was performed with immunoSEQ multiplex PCR; in TCRdb, only in-frame clones are kept and a portion is missing. The table shows 90,000 to 150,000 clones, with 85% to 90% occurring only once. Germline assignment: CDR1 KGHSH and CDR2 LQKENI. Trimming left V 2 bases short and J 2 bases short, with 9 bases between. CDR3 length: 15 amino acids. The sequence came from an adult in good health. The starting material was peripheral blood, obtained on day 0 of AZD1222 vaccination. The V and J genes are TRBV18 and TRBJ1-4; D not certain. CDR3 nucleotide sequence: TGTGCCAGCTCACCAGGACGGACGACTAATGAAAAACTGTTTTTT. This sequence encodes CASSPGRTTNEKLFF.